This entry lists 26 T cell receptor beta chains sequenced from one sample in a study of T cells after yellow fever vaccination. Using its own MiXCR run on the 5' RACE reads, TCRdb lists one record per CDR3 protein. The table includes around 590,000 distinct CDR3 sequences, around 12% detected once. The sample consisted of PBMCs, taken on the day of the yellow fever booster vaccination. The receptors shown here come from a man aged 30 to 39 who received the YFV17D yellow fever vaccine.

This clonotype came up a few times. The chain combines TRBV5-4 with TRBJ2-5; D ambiguous. CDR1 SGHNT and CDR2 YYREEE come from the germline V gene (reference sequence). The CDR3 covers 15 residues. The V gene lost 0 bases and the J gene lost 3 bases, with 12 bases spanning the gap. CDR3 sequence (DNA): TGTGCCAGCAGCTTGGCCATTAGGGCGGAAGAGACCCAGTACTTC. Its protein is CASSLAIRAEETQYF.

The chain couples TRBV12-3 or TRBV12-4 to TRBJ2-7; D is undetermined. Deletions cut 6 bases from V and 3 bases from J, with 12 bases between. The CDR3 is 13 residues long. The CDR3 nucleotides read TGTGCCAGCAGCCTCGAACCCTACTACGAGCAGTACTTC. As protein: CASSLEPYYEQYF.

This clonotype was seen a handful of times. V is TRBV5-1 and J is TRBJ2-5; 12 positions agree with TRBD2. V trimming: 5 bases; J trimming: 5 bases; junction bases outside the gene matches: 13. The CDR3 extends over 17 amino acids. From germline, CDR1 is SGHRS and CDR2 YFSETQ. The CDR3 sequence is CASRKLAGGFSEETQYF. CDR3 sequence (DNA): TGCGCCAGCAGAAAACTAGCGGGAGGTTTCTCGGAGGAGACCCAGTACTTC.

In this sample, this clonotype turned up many times. V gene TRBV12-3 or TRBV12-4 combines with J gene TRBJ1-6; 9 bases line up with TRBD1. V lost 3 bases, J lost 6 bases, and 0 bases stayed unmatched. The CDR3 loop spans 14 amino acids. The CDR3 coding sequence is TGTGCCAGCAGTTTGACAGGGGGTAATTCACCCCTCCACTTT. Translating it yields CASSLTGGNSPLHF.

This clonotype was seen more than once but under ten times. The chain employs TRBV6-5 and TRBJ2-3; 7 bases fit TRBD1. The CDR3 loop spans 15 amino acids. Germline V CDR1 and CDR2: MNHEY, SVGAGI. J lost 4 bases, V lost 0 bases, and 4 bases had no gene match. The CDR3 nucleotides are TGTGCCAGCAGTTACTCGATACAGGGGCCAGATACGCAGTATTTT. This gives the protein CASSYSIQGPDTQYF.

CDR3 region: CSARGTSRGSRYEQFF. DNA for the CDR3: TGCAGTGCTAGAGGGACCTCTCGCGGGAGTAGGTATGAGCAGTTCTTC. The chain links TRBV20-1 to TRBJ2-1, with 7 bases lining up with TRBD2. The CDR3 runs 16 residues. With V trimmed by 1 base and J by 8 bases, 14 bases remained unmatched. Germline values: CDR1 DFQATT, CDR2 SNEGSKA (reference sequence).

This clonotype was counted between two and nine times. V is TRBV7-2 and J is TRBJ1-4; D perhaps matches TRBD1 (6 bases). The CDR3 covers 15 residues. Germline lookup yields CDR1 SGHTA and CDR2 FQGNSA. V was clipped by 2 bases and J by 8 bases, with 15 bases between them. CDR3 nucleotide sequence: TGTGCCAGCAGCTTAACTACAGGGAGGAAGGAAAAACTGTTTTTT. Amino acid sequence: CASSLTTGRKEKLFF. The whole variable domain, remainder taken from reference TRBV7-2 and TRBJ1-4, is GAGVSQSPSNKVTEKGKDVELRCDPISGHTALYWYRQSLGQGLEFLIYFQGNSAPDKSGLPSDRFSAERTGGSVSTLTIQRTQQEDSAVYLCASSLTTGRKEKLFFGSGTQLSVL.

This clonotype turned up a few times. J is TRBJ1-1 and V is TRBV7-2; D not certain. The CDR3 is 14 amino acids. CDR1 is SGHTA and CDR2 is FQGNSA in the germline V gene. The V end was cut by 2 bases, the J end by 1 base, with 8 bases between. CDR3 nucleotide sequence: TGTGCCAGCAGCTTATACCAGGCGAACACTGAAGCTTTCTTT. It yields the protein CASSLYQANTEAFF.

The chain links TRBV11-3 to TRBJ2-5, with no clear D. Per germline, CDR1 SGHNT and CDR2 YENEEA. V lost 0 bases to trimming and J lost 9 bases, with 11 bases between them. The CDR3 is 13 amino acids. The CDR3 bases are TGTGCCAGCAGCTTAGATTTAACGGCGGCCCAGTACTTC. Its protein is CASSLDLTAAQYF.

In this sample, this clonotype turned up a few times. This rearrangement joins TRBV12-3 or TRBV12-4 to TRBJ1-3, with 7 positions matching TRBD1. V shed 3 bases and J 9 bases; nucleotides not matched to a gene: 8. This CDR3 region has 14 residues. The CDR3 nucleotides are TGTGCCAGCAGTTTTCAGGGGGGTGGGAGCACCATATATTTT. Protein sequence: CASSFQGGGSTIYF.

The genes are TRBV5-6 and TRBJ2-3, with 7 positions matching TRBD1. Germline lookup yields CDR1 SGHDT and CDR2 YYEEEE. CDR3 length equals 15 residues. With 4 bases clipped from V and 4 bases from J, the junction kept 9 bases outside the gene matches. The CDR3 nucleotides read TGTGCCAGCAGCCCACCGGGACAGATCGCAGATACGCAGTATTTT. Its protein is CASSPPGQIADTQYF.

This clonotype was seen a few times. The V and J genes are TRBV29-1 and TRBJ1-1; possible D gene TRBD1, 5 bases. The CDR3 has 12 amino acids. Per germline, CDR1 SQVTM and CDR2 ANQGSEA. The V gene lost 3 bases and the J gene lost 4 bases, with 9 bases spanning the gap. The CDR3 nucleotides read TGCAGCGTTGATCGGGGGAGCACTGAAGCTTTCTTT. Amino acid sequence: CSVDRGSTEAFF.

This clonotype occurred a few times. The chain uses TRBV7-2 and TRBJ2-1, with D perhaps being TRBD1 or TRBD2 (5 bases each). In germline, CDR1 is SGHTA, CDR2 FQGNSA. The V and J ends lost 4 bases and 0 bases respectively, with 16 bases between them. This CDR3 contains 17 residues. For the CDR3, the DNA is TGTGCCAGCAGCTCTGGGACCGGGTCGAGCTCCTACAATGAGCAGTTCTTC. Translation: CASSSGTGSSSYNEQFF.

CDR3 amino acids: CASSIQGGDNEKLFF. The CDR3, as DNA: TGTGCCAGTAGTATCCAGGGTGGGGATAATGAAAAACTGTTTTTT. The rearrangement uses TRBV19 and TRBJ1-4; TRBD1 is a possible D gene (5 bases). Trimming stripped 3 bases from V and 4 bases from J, with 12 bases between. The CDR3 consists of 15 residues. CDR1 and CDR2 (germline): LNHDA, SQIVND (reference sequence).

V is TRBV6-2 or TRBV6-3 and J is TRBJ2-1; weak D call: TRBD2 (9 bases). This CDR3 has 15 amino acids. Trimming shortened V by 7 bases and J by 8 bases, and 21 bases separated the two germline ends. CDR1 MNHEY and CDR2 SVGEGT come from the germline V gene. CDR3 DNA: TGTGCCAGCAACACAGGGGGTAGCGGGAGATATGAGCAGTTCTTC. Amino acids: CASNTGGSGRYEQFF.

The V call is TRBV7-2, the J call TRBJ2-1; 7 bases align to TRBD1. With V trimmed by 0 bases and J by 4 bases, 3 bases remained unmatched. This CDR3 is 15 amino acids long. Germline V gene lookup returns CDR1 SGHTA and CDR2 FQGNSA. The CDR3 DNA follows: TGTGCCAGCAGCTTAGCACAGGGGTATTACAATGAGCAGTTCTTC. This gives the protein CASSLAQGYYNEQFF.

This clonotype showed up just a few times. The V call is TRBV28, the J call TRBJ2-3; possible D gene TRBD2, 6 bases. The CDR3 is 13 residues long. Trimming cost V 7 bases and J 1 base, with 9 bases left between them. CDR1 is MDHEN, CDR2 SYDVKM, per germline. The CDR3 region has the DNA TGTGCCAGCAATGCGGGGCGCACAGATACGCAGTATTTT. This gives the protein CASNAGRTDTQYF.

This clonotype was counted between two and nine times. The chain employs TRBV9 and TRBJ2-5, with 7 bases identical to TRBD2. CDR1 is SGDLS, CDR2 YYNGEE, per germline. The ends lost 4 bases at V and 5 bases at J; junction bases unmatched: 5. The CDR3 covers 13 residues. In DNA form, the CDR3 reads TGTGCCAGCAGCCCGAGACTAGCTGAGACCCAGTACTTC. It specifies CASSPRLAETQYF.

The chain couples TRBV24-1 to TRBJ2-2; tentatively, D is TRBD2 (6 bases). The V end lost 4 bases, the J end lost 5 bases, and 13 bases lay between the germline ends. Germline assignment: CDR1 KGHDR and CDR2 SFDVKD. This CDR3 is built from 15 residues. CDR3 nucleotides: TGTGCCACCAGTGACCCCGGGGAGGAAACCGGGGAGCTGTTTTTT. It encodes CATSDPGEETGELFF.

The chain recombines TRBV18 with TRBJ2-3; 11 bases line up with TRBD2. The length of the CDR3 is 15 residues. V shed 3 bases, J shed 9 bases, and the junction held 8 bases outside the gene matches. Germline CDR1 is KGHSH and CDR2 is LQKENI. The CDR3 loop is CASSPGTSGGGTQYF. The CDR3 nucleotides are TGTGCCAGCTCACCCGGGACTAGCGGAGGGGGGACGCAGTATTTT.

This clonotype turned up a few times. The chain is built from TRBV5-5 and TRBJ1-5; no definite D call. Germline V gene lookup returns CDR1 SGHKS and CDR2 YYEKEE (reference sequence). The CDR3 sequence is 15 residues long. V gave up 1 base and J gave up 2 bases, with 10 bases separating them. DNA of the CDR3: TGTGCCAGCAGCTTGTGGGGTGAGGGCAATCAGCCCCAGCATTTT. Its translation: CASSLWGEGNQPQHF.

V usage is TRBV14 and J usage is TRBJ1-1; D gene ambiguous. The CDR3 runs to 15 residues. Germline assignment: CDR1 SGHDN and CDR2 FVKESK. V lost 2 bases and J 4 bases, leaving 14 bases between the germline ends. The chain's CDR3 is CASSQNIFGGTEAFF. Written as DNA, the CDR3 is TGTGCCAGCAGCCAAAACATTTTCGGAGGCACTGAAGCTTTCTTT. The entire variable domain, with the rest obtained from reference TRBV14 and TRBJ1-1, is as follows: EAGVTQFPSHSVIEKGQTVTLRCDPISGHDNLYWYRRVMGKEIKFLLHFVKESKQDESGMPNNRFLAERTGGTYSTLKVQPAELEDSGVYFCASSQNIFGGTEAFFGQGTRLTVV.

V is TRBV7-2 and J is TRBJ2-3; 13 bases agree with TRBD2. J was trimmed by 6 bases and V by 2 bases; bases with no gene match: 5. The CDR3 has 16 amino acids. From germline, CDR1 is SGHTA and CDR2 FQGNSA. CDR3 residues: CASSLYTSGRGDTQYF. The CDR3 DNA is TGTGCCAGCAGCTTATATACTAGCGGGAGGGGGGATACGCAGTATTTT.

This clonotype was observed at least ten times. The J gene is TRBJ1-1, the V gene TRBV20-1; 7 bases fit TRBD1. V was clipped by 7 bases and J by 9 bases; unmatched bases: 11. From germline, CDR1 is DFQATT and CDR2 SNEGSKA (reference sequence). The CDR3 contains 12 residues. The DNA for the CDR3 is TGCAGTGTGGCGGGGACAGCGCCGCAAGCTTTCTTT. This translates into CSVAGTAPQAFF.

This clonotype appeared a few times. The chain has TRBV4-3 and TRBJ2-1, with D maybe TRBD2 (6 bases). V was cut by 0 bases and J by 2 bases, with 11 bases left in between. The CDR3 runs 16 residues. The germline V gene has CDR1 LGHNA and CDR2 YSLEER. The CDR3 loop reads CASSQERGETYNEQFF. The CDR3 coding sequence is TGCGCCAGCAGCCAAGAACGCGGGGAAACCTACAATGAGCAGTTCTTC.

J is TRBJ1-4 and V is TRBV6-6; a possible D gene is TRBD1 (6 bases). There are 13 residues in the CDR3. The ends were cut back, 7 bases at V and 7 bases at J, with 13 bases in the middle. Germline CDR1 and CDR2: MNHNY and SVGAGI (reference sequence). In DNA form, the CDR3 reads TGTGCCAGCACTTCCGGGACATCTGAAAAACTGTTTTTT. Translating it yields CASTSGTSEKLFF.